This T cell receptor (beta chain) emerged from a study of blood T cell repertoires in COVID-19. Libraries were prepared by immunoSEQ multiplex PCR; TCRdb keeps only in-frame clonotypes and omits some of them. The table lists some 340,000 clones, 90% to 95% of them singletons. Across 20 to 25 US areas, participants ranged in age from about 18 to 90 years. Germline V CDR1 and CDR2: SNHLY, FYNNEI. This CDR3 spans 12 amino acids. Trimming pared 6 bases from V and 2 bases from J, leaving 8 bases between. The origin of this receptor is a woman younger than 45 who had been exposed to COVID-19. The chain recombines TRBV2 with TRBJ2-7; tentatively, D is TRBD1 (5 bases). Sequenced sample: PBMCs or T cells enriched from blood (not recorded which). The CDR3 bases are TGTGCCAGCAGACAGGTGACCTACGAGCAGTACTTC. Translating gives CASRQVTYEQYF. Using reference TRBV2 and TRBJ2-7 for the parts outside the CDR3, the full variable domain is EPEVTQTPSHQVTQMGQEVILRCVPISNHLYFYWYRQILGQKVEFLVSFYNNEISEKSEIFDDQFSVERPDGSNFTLKIRSTKLEDSAMYFCASRQVTYEQYFGPGTRLTVT.